Below, one TCR beta chain is given with its context. What it binds is unknown. Together with a sample-barcoded 5' primer, a J-beta primer mix was included in a second PCR lasting roughly 6 to 12 cycles. Each of the cDNA molecules was tagged by a template-switch adaptor with 12 random nucleotides. TCRdb redid the calling of the 5' RACE reads with MiXCR, one entry per CDR3 protein. The sample carries 550,000 to 800,000 distinct CDR3 sequences, roughly 30% recorded once. Germline CDR1 ENHRY, CDR2 SYGVKD. The CDR3 runs 15 residues. Unmatched junction bases numbered 10, after V lost 6 bases and J lost 3 bases. The data belong to a study of blood T cells in healthy people across ages. Study-wide results and caveats: Roughly linear age-related decline in beta diversity appeared, significant by age 40. PBMC samples, being unsorted, prevented any conclusive comparison of naive and antigen-experienced cells. Donor CMV infection status was unknown, possibly confounding age-related changes in expanded clonotypes.

The sequenced sample was blood. The TCR was taken from an elderly woman in good health. V usage is TRBV10-3 and J usage is TRBJ1-2; 7 bases align to TRBD1. CDR3 protein: CAIRQYRGPYYGYTF. The CDR3 DNA reads as TGTGCCATCAGACAGTACAGGGGACCCTACTATGGCTACACCTTC.